This T cell receptor beta chain originates from a study of cytomegalovirus exposure and HLA in healthy donors. PCR employed 60 Vbeta and 13 Jbeta primers. Measured with immunoSEQ multiplex PCR; TCRdb has only the in-frame clones, and not every one. The sample lists 65,000 or so clones; 62% were seen once. CDR3 length: 15 residues. Germline V gene sequence: CDR1 PRHDT, CDR2 FYEKMQ (reference sequence). V was trimmed by 2 bases and J by 0 bases, leaving 11 bases between them. The receptor comes from a young man in good health and CMV-seronegative. The material sequenced was PBMCs. The V gene is TRBV13, the J gene TRBJ2-7, with D possibly being TRBD1 (5 bases). The CDR3 spells CASSLTGEVSYEQYF. The CDR3 region has the DNA TGTGCCAGCAGCTTAACAGGTGAGGTCTCCTACGAGCAGTACTTC.